This TCR beta chain was captured in a study of T cell repertoires in aging, cancer and after chemotherapy. Study-wide context: Six age groups, ranging from 30 or younger to 70 or older, included the donors. Chronic lymphocytic leukemia patients on fludarabine- or bendamustine-based regimens gave paired samples before and after chemotherapy. Approximately 9.6 million TCR reads were in the whole dataset.

Whole-study findings and limits: Rebound thymic output was suggested by rising median generation probability during chemotherapy in each cancer cohort.

In the case of this clonotype: Antigen unknown. The conserved closing phenylalanine or tryptophan is absent in this CDR3, likely reflecting a read error.

Trimming left V 5 bases short and J 9 bases short, with 13 bases between. CDR1 and CDR2 from the germline V gene are SGHTA and FQGNSA. This CDR3 has 12 residues. Amplification of TCR beta used genomic DNA extracted from peripheral blood. Multiplex touch-down PCR with TRB-A/B primers amplified rearranged V-D-J TRB sequences. TCRdb called the multiplex PCR reads again in MiXCR, with one record for every CDR3 protein. Of over 1,500 distinct CDR3 sequences in the sample, around 24% were seen once. The sample comprised blood. The source of this sequence is a human donor with a blood cancer. The J gene is TRBJ1-2, the V gene TRBV7-2; tentative D call: TRBD1 (6 bases). The CDR3: CASSPGEGSYTY. CDR3 nucleotides: TGTGCCAGCAGCCCAGGGGAAGGTAGCTACACCTAC.